Sequencing of this T cell receptor (beta chain) was carried out in a study of T cell responses to AZD1222 COVID-19 vaccine. The table came from immunoSEQ multiplex PCR; TCRdb's copy has only in-frame clones and leaves some out. The data contain approximately 79,000 clones, about 88% of them singletons. The CDR3 covers 14 residues. Germline assignment: CDR1 SGDLS and CDR2 YYNGEE. The germline V and J ends were trimmed by 3 bases and 9 bases, with 16 bases remaining between them. The chain has TRBV9 and TRBJ1-3; D gene ambiguous. The sequence derives from an adult in good health. The sample was peripheral blood, taken on day 0 of AZD1222 vaccination. The CDR3 loop reads CASSAPNNPTTIYF. CDR3 bases: TGTGCCAGCAGCGCACCGAATAATCCCACCACCATATATTTT.